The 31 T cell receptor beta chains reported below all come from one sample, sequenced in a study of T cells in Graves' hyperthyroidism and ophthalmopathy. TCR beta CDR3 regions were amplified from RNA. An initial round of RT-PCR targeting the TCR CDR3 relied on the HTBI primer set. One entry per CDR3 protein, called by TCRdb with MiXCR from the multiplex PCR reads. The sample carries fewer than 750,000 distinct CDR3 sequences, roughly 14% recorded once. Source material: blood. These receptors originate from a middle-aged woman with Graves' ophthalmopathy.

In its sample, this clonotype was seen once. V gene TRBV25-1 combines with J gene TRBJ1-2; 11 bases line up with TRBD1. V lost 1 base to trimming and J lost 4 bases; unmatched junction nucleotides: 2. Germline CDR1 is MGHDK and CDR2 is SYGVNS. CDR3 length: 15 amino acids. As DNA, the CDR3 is TGTGCCAGCAGTGAATGGACAGGGGGCAGCTATGGCTACACCTTC. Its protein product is CASSEWTGGSYGYTF.

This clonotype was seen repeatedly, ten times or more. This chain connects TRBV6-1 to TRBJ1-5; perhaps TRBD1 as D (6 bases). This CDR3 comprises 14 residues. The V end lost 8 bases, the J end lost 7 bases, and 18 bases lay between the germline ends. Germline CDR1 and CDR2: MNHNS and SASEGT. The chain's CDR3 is CASGWGHGPQPQHF. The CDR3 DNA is TGTGCCAGCGGCTGGGGGCATGGACCGCAGCCCCAGCATTTT.

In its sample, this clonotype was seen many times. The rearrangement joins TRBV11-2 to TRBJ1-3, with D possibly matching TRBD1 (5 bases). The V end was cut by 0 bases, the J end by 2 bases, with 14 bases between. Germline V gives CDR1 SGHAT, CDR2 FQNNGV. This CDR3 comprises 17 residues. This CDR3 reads CASSLDPIGRAGNTIYF. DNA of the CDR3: TGTGCCAGCAGCTTAGATCCGATCGGCAGGGCTGGAAACACCATATATTTT.

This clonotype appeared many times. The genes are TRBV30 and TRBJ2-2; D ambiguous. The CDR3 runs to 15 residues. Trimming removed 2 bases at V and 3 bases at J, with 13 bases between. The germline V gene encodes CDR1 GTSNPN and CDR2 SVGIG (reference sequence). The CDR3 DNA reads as TGTGCCTGGAGTTGGTGGGATGTGGACACCGGGGAGCTGTTTTTT. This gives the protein CAWSWWDVDTGELFF. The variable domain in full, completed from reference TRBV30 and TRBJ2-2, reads SQTIHQWPATLVQPVGSPLSLECTVEGTSNPNLYWYRQAAGRGLQLLFYSVGIGQISSEVPQNLSASRPQDRQFILSSKKLLLSDSGFYLCAWSWWDVDTGELFFGEGSRLTVL.

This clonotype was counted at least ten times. The CDR3 DNA reads TGCAGCGTTCGGTGGTCGAGGACCCAGTACTTC. Translating it yields CSVRWSRTQYF. The rearrangement uses TRBV29-1 and TRBJ2-5, with D unresolved. Trimming removed 5 bases at V and 7 bases at J, with 11 bases between. CDR1 SQVTM and CDR2 ANQGSEA come from the germline V gene. CDR3 length: 11 residues.

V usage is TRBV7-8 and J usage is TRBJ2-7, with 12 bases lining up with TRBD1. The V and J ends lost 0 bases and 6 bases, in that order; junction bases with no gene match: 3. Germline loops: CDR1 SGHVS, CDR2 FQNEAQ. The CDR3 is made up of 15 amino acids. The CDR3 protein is CASSLAGQGAGEQYF. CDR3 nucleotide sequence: TGTGCCAGCAGCTTAGCGGGACAGGGGGCGGGCGAGCAGTACTTC.

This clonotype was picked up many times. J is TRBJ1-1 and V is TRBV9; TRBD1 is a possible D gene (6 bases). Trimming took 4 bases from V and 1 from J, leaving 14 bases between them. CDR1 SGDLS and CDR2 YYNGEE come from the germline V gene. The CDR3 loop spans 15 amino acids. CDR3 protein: CASSSGPGQNTEAFF. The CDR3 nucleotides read TGTGCCAGCAGCTCCGGCCCGGGACAGAACACTGAAGCTTTCTTT.

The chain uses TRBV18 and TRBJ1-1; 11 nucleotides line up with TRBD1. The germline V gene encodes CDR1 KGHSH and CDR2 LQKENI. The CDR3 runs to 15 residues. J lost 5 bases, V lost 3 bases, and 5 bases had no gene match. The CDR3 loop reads CASSPGQGAVTEAFF. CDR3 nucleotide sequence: TGTGCCAGCTCACCCGGACAGGGGGCGGTAACTGAAGCTTTCTTT.

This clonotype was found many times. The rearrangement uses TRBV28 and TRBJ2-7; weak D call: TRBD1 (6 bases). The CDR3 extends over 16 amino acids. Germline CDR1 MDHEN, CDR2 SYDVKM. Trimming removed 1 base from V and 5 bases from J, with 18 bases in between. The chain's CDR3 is CASSLFPGALSNEQYF. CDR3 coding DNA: TGTGCCAGCAGTTTATTCCCAGGGGCCCTTTCCAACGAGCAGTACTTC.

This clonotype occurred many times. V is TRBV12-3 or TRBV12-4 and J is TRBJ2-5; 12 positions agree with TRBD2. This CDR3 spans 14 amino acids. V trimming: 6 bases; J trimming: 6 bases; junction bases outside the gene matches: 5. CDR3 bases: TGTGCCAGCAGACGGACTAGCGGGACGAAGACCCAGTACTTC. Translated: CASRRTSGTKTQYF.

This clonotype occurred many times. The CDR3: CASSLELADIQYF. DNA for the CDR3: TGCGCCAGCAGCTTGGAGCTAGCGGATATACAGTACTTC. V is TRBV5-1 and J is TRBJ2-7; TRBD2 aligns across 7 bases. This CDR3 region has 13 residues. Trimming removed 0 bases from V and 10 bases from J; junction bases left unmatched: 7. Germline V lookup: CDR1 SGHRS, CDR2 YFSETQ.

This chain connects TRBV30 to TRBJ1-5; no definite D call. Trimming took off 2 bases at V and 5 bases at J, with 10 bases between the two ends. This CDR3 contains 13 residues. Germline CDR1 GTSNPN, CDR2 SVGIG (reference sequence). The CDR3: CAWSTLPDQPQHF. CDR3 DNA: TGTGCCTGGAGTACCCTTCCAGATCAGCCCCAGCATTTT. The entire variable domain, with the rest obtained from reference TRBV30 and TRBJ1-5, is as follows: SQTIHQWPATLVQPVGSPLSLECTVEGTSNPNLYWYRQAAGRGLQLLFYSVGIGQISSEVPQNLSASRPQDRQFILSSKKLLLSDSGFYLCAWSTLPDQPQHFGDGTRLSIL.

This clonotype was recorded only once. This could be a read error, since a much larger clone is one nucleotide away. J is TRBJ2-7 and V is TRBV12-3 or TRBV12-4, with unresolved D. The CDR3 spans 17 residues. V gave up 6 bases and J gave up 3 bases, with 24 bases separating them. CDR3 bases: TGTGCCAGCAGCCTAGACCTTACAGTTTCGAGCTTCTACGAGCAGTACTTC. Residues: CASSLDLTVSSFYEQYF.

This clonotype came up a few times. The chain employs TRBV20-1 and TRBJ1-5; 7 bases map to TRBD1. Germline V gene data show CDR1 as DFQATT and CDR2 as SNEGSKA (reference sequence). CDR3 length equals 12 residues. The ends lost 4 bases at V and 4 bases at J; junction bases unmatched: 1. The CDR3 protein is CSATGGNQPQHF. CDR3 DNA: TGCAGTGCTACAGGGGGGAATCAGCCCCAGCATTTT.

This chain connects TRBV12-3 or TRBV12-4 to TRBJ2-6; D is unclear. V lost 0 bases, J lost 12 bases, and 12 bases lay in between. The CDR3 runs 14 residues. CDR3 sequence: CASSLANRQLVLTF. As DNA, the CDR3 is TGTGCCAGCAGTTTAGCGAATCGGCAACTCGTCCTGACTTTC.

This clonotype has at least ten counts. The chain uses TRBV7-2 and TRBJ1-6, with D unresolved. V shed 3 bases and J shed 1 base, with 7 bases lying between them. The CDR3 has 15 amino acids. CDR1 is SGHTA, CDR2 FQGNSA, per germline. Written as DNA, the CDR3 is TGTGCCAGCAGCTTCGGGAAATCCTATAATTCACCCCTCCACTTT. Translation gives CASSFGKSYNSPLHF.

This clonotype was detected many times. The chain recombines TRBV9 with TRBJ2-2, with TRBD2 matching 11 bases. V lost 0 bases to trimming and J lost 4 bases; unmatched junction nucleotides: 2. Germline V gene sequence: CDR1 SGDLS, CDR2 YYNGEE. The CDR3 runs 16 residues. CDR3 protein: CASSVVAGGPTGELFF. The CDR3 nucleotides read TGTGCCAGCAGCGTAGTAGCGGGAGGGCCCACCGGGGAGCTGTTTTTT.

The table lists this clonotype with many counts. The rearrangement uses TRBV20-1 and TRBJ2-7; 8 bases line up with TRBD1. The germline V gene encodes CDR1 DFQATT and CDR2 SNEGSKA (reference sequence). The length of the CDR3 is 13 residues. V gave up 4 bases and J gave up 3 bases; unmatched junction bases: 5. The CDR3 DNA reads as TGCAGTGCTAACCGACAGGGGATCTACGAGCAGTACTTC. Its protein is CSANRQGIYEQYF.

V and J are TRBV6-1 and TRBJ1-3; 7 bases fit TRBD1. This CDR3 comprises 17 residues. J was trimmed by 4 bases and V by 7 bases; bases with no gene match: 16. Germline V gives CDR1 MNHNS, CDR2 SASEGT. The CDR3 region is CASTRRTGGRTGNTIYF. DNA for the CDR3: TGTGCCAGCACCCGTCGGACAGGAGGCCGGACCGGAAACACCATATATTTT.

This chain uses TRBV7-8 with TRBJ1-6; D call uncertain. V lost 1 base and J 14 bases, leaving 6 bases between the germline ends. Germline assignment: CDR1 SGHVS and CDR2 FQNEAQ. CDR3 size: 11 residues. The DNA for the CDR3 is TGTGCCAGCAGCTTAGAATCTTCCCTCCACTTT. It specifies CASSLESSLHF.

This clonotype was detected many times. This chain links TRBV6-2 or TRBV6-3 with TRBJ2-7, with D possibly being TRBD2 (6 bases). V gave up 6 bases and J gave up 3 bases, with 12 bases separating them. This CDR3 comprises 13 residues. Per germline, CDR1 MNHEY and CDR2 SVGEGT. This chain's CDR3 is CASRKSAGYEQYF. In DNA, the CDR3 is TGTGCCAGCAGAAAATCAGCGGGCTACGAGCAGTACTTC.

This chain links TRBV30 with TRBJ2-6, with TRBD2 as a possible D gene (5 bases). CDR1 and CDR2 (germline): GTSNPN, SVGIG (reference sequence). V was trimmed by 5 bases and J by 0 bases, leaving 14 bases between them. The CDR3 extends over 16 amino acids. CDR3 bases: TGTGCCTGGGAGGGTTGGATAGGCTCTGGGGCCAACGTCCTGACTTTC. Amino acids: CAWEGWIGSGANVLTF.

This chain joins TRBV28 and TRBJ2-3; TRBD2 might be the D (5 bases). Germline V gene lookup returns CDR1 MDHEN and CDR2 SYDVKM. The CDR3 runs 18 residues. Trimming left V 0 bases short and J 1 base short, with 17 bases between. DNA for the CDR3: TGTGCCAGCAGTTTATGGCCCGAGACCTCGCGGGGCACAGATACGCAGTATTTT. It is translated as CASSLWPETSRGTDTQYF.

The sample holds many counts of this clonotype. The CDR3 loop reads CAWMHPSSYEQYF. CDR3 coding DNA: TGTGCCTGGATGCATCCAAGCTCCTACGAGCAGTACTTC. The genes are TRBV30 and TRBJ2-7; D is uncertain. There are 13 residues in the CDR3. Germline V CDR1 and CDR2: GTSNPN, SVGIG (reference sequence). V was trimmed by 4 bases and J by 0 bases, leaving 10 bases between them.

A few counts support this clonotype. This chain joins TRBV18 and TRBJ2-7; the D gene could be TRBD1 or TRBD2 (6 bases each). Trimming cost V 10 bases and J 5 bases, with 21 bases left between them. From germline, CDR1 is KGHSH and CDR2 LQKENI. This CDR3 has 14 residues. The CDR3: CATHFSGAEDEQYF. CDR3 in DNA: TGTGCCACCCATTTTTCGGGGGCGGAGGACGAGCAGTACTTC.

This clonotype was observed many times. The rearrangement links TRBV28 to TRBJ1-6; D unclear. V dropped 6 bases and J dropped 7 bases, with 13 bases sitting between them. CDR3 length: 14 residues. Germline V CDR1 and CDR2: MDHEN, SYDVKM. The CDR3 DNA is TGTGCCAGCAGACTGGACTTAGGAAATTCACCCCTCCACTTT. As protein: CASRLDLGNSPLHF. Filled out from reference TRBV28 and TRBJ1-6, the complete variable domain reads DVKVTQSSRYLVKRTGEKVFLECVQDMDHENMFWYRQDPGLGLRLIYFSYDVKMKEKGDIPEGYSVSREKKERFSLILESASTNQTSMYLCASRLDLGNSPLHFGNGTRLTVT.

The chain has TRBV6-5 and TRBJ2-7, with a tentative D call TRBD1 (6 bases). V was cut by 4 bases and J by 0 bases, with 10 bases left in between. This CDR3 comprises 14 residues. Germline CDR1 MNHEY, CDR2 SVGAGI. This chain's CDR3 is CASSFSGDSYEQYF. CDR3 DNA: TGTGCCAGCAGTTTCTCAGGGGACTCCTACGAGCAGTACTTC.

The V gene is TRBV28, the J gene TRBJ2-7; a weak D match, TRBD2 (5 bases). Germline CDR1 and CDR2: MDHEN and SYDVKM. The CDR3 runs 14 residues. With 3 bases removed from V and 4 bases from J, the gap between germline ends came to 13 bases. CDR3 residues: CASSFVSPGYEQYF. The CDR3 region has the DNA TGTGCCAGCAGTTTTGTCTCTCCGGGGTACGAGCAGTACTTC.

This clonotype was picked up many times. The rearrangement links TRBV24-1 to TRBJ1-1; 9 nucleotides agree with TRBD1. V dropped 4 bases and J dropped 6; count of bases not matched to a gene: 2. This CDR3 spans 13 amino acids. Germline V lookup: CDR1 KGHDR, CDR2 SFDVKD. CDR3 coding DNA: TGTGCCACCAGTGACGGGACAGGGCCTGAAGCTTTCTTT. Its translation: CATSDGTGPEAFF.

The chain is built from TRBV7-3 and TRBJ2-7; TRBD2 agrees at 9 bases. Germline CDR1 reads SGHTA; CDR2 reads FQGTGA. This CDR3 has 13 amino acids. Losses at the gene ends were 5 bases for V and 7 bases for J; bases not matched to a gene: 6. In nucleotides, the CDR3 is TGTGCCAGCAGCCTAGCGGGGTCTGTGGAGCAGTACTTC. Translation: CASSLAGSVEQYF.

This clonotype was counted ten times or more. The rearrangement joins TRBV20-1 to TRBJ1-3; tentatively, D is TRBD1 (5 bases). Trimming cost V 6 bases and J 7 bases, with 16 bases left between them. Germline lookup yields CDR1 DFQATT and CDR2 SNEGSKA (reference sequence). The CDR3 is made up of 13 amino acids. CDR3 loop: CSAPDNDGNTIYF. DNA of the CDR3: TGCAGTGCCCCGGACAACGATGGGAACACCATATATTTT.